What follows are 3 T cell receptor beta chains derived from one specimen sequenced in a study of STAT5B mutations in CD4+ large granular lymphocyte leukemia. Assay: immunoSEQ multiplex PCR; the TCRdb copy retains only in-frame clones and omits some. The table records roughly 30,000 clones, about four fifths of them present only once. The sample consisted of CD4+ T cells from blood buffy coats. The origin of the receptors is a human donor in good health.

V usage is TRBV6-1 and J usage is TRBJ1-2; 12 bases match TRBD1. V lost 3 bases, J lost 13 bases, and 6 bases stayed unmatched. There are 13 residues in the CDR3. The V gene's germline CDR1 is MNHNS and CDR2 SASEGT. CDR3: CASSDRDRGPLTF. In nucleotides, the CDR3 is TGTGCCAGCAGTGACCGGGACAGGGGGCCCCTCACCTTC.

The CDR3 DNA follows: TGTGCCAGCAGCTTAGTCCAGGGAGGTAGTGGCTACACCTTC. It yields the protein CASSLVQGGSGYTF. V gene TRBV7-9 combines with J gene TRBJ1-2, with TRBD1 as a possible D gene (5 bases). Trimming removed 1 base at V and 7 bases at J, with 13 bases between. CDR1 and CDR2 from the germline V gene are SEHNR and FQNEAQ (reference sequence). This CDR3 is built from 14 residues. Full variable domain (remainder filled in from reference TRBV7-9 and TRBJ1-2): DTGVSQNPRHKITKRGQNVTFRCDPISEHNRLYWYRQTLGQGPEFLTYFQNEAQLEKSRLLSDRFSAERPKGSFSTLEIQRTEQGDSAMYLCASSLVQGGSGYTFGSGTRLTVV.

This chain links TRBV10-3 with TRBJ1-1; D is unresolved. V was trimmed by 10 bases and J by 6 bases, leaving 18 bases between them. This CDR3 spans 13 amino acids. Germline V gives CDR1 ENHRY, CDR2 SYGVKD. CDR3 coding DNA: TGTGCCACCGGGCGGGAGGGTATCGCTGAAGCTTTCTTT. Translating it yields CATGREGIAEAFF.